Detailed here is one T cell receptor (beta chain). Its antigen is currently unknown. In germline, CDR1 is MNHNY, CDR2 SVGAGI (reference sequence). The V gene lost 7 bases and the J gene lost 1 base, with 10 bases spanning the gap. The length of the CDR3 is 13 residues. These data originate in a study of cytomegalovirus exposure and HLA in healthy donors. Study-wide results and caveats: Judged likely to be a sequencing artifact was a cluster of highly shared sequence variants.

Sampled while nominally healthy, donors likely had unrecorded immune exposures. The study ran its PCR with 60 Vbeta and 13 Jbeta primers. Only in-frame clones appear in the TCRdb table, and some are missing; sequencing was by immunoSEQ multiplex PCR. The sample records about 130,000 clones, 75% to 85% being singletons. What was sequenced was PBMCs. This clonotype was sampled from a woman between 40 and 55 years old in good health and CMV-seropositive. The chain is built from TRBV6-6 and TRBJ1-1; D uncertain. The CDR3 region has the DNA TGTGCCAGCATGGGCCCTGAGAACACTGAAGCTTTCTTT. Encoded protein: CASMGPENTEAFF.